This TCR beta chain was profiled in a study of T cell repertoires in ileal Crohn's disease. On the study more broadly: About half received postoperative treatment, around ten with thiopurines and about 20 anti-TNF.

Study-wide results and limits: Endoscopic recurrence occurred in every patient whose clonality exceeded 26.8%. Clonal expansions were more frequent in active smokers than non-smokers at surgery.

The CDR3 is 15 residues long. Trimming stripped 4 bases from V and 4 bases from J, with 14 bases between. Germline V gene lookup returns CDR1 MGHRA and CDR2 YSYEKL. The protocol was immunoSEQ multiplex PCR, while the TCRdb copy is restricted to in-frame clones and leaves out a portion. The table records 4,500 to 5,000 clones, about 81% of them present only once. Regarding this clone: Its antigen remains unknown.

The J gene is TRBJ2-1, the V gene TRBV4-1; D perhaps matches TRBD2 (6 bases). The origin of this receptor is an adult with Crohn's disease. The sequenced sample consisted of ileal tissue. Here the CDR3 reads CASSPSGSGYNEQFF. The CDR3 DNA follows: TGCGCCAGCAGCCCCAGTGGTAGCGGATACAATGAGCAGTTCTTC.